This section outlines one T cell receptor (beta chain) sequence together with its context. It lacks a known antigen. The record has no base qualities; no much larger clone is one base away. The time point label here, explained by the study, means: week 23, last vaccination. Each vaccine dose, consisting of 300 ug of a 20-mer mutant IDH1 peptide in Montanide, was administered subcutaneously with topical imiquimod. Newly diagnosed WHO grade 3 or 4 IDH1-mutant astrocytomas showing loss of nuclear ATRX were present in the donors. The samples were drawn from NOA16, a multicentre, single-arm, open-label phase I trial in Germany that tested a mutant IDH1 peptide vaccine in humans for the first time. Genomic DNA for TCRB sequencing was extracted from EDTA blood using the DNeasy Blood and Tissue Kit. The data originate from a study of a mutant IDH1 vaccine in newly diagnosed glioma (dated by TCRdb to the early 2020s). The study in broad terms: Across visits V03 through V10, patients got a total of eight vaccinations, given in weeks 1, 3, 5, 7, 11, 15, 19 and 23. Peripheral blood was drawn at six visits: V03 (baseline), V05, V07, V10, V12 and V13. For exploratory analyses, longitudinal TCRB deep sequencing was carried out in approximately 25 treated patients wherever samples were available. Of the approximately 30 treated patients, approximately 62% were male and about 40% were female, and the mean age was roughly 38 years. Vaccination started 4-6 weeks after radiotherapy alone, or was given together with temozolomide cycles in the groups whose treatment included chemotherapy. Prior to enrollment, standard therapy consisting of radiotherapy alone, temozolomide alone, or radiochemotherapy with temozolomide had been administered to patients, with the combination being received by most patients.

What the authors observed across the whole study: Selection of PBMC samples for TCRB deep sequencing was based on availability. Immune responses induced by the vaccine were seen in approximately 93% of patients across multiple MHC alleles. The authors stated that sample limitations prevented analyses of patient blood samples from being reproduced. Changes in the top peripheral T cell clonotypes picked up by TCRB sequencing did not appear to be linked to pseudoprogression.

Library creation used the immunoSEQ multiplex PCR assay. The hsTCRB Kit was used according to the manufacturer's protocol to amplify rearranged TCR beta chain sequences. TCRB libraries were sequenced on an Illumina MiSeq. As for how the authors treated the data: Demultiplexing, trimming and gene mapping were performed with the kit vendor's proprietary platform. The immuneACCESS repertoire file appears here via TCRdb, limited to in-frame rearrangements. These files lack a portion of the clones; in checked studies, under half of the deficit traces to unresolved V genes, and the cause of the others is not known. That table supplies the V and J calls and clone size; D and trimming were determined from the DNA. Across this sample there are approximately 41,000 clones, with around 90% seen only once. In total, the top ten clones hold roughly 3.9% of the sample. For CDR1 and CDR2, the germline V gene (reference sequence) lists MNHNY and SVGAGI. Trimming removed 5 bases from V and 1 base from J; the gene matches leave 4 bases unexplained. The CDR3 measures 14 amino acids from cysteine to phenylalanine. Only the CDR3 part of the read is kept: 42 bases, read in frame from the first base.

The source of this sequence is a man between 50 and 59 years old with glioma. The sample in question was PBMCs, obtained from a glioma patient whose treatment included an IDH1 peptide vaccine. This receptor chain uses TRBV6-6 and TRBJ2-5; TRBD2 matches 7 bases in the middle. The DNA sequence reads TGTGCCAGCAGTCCCCTAGCGGTCCAAGAGACCCAGTACTTC. The encoded protein is CASSPLAVQETQYF.